What follows are 16 T cell receptor beta chains derived from one specimen sequenced in a study of neurological immune-mediated disorders (dated by TCRdb to between 2018 and 2020). The method behind the library was 5' RACE. The run used an Illumina HiSeq 2500. TCRdb's own reprocessing of the public reads used fastp at Q25 and MiXCR and kept productive beta chains. Rows are combined by CDR3 protein, so each entry shows the most common genes and DNA. Across this sample there are 15,000 to 20,000 distinct CDR3 sequences, with approximately 7.3% seen only once. The ten most abundant clones make up about 15% of the sample. Sequenced input: CD8+ T cells from blood. These receptors all come from a young woman with HTLV-1-associated myelopathy (HAM/TSP).

This clonotype was recorded many times. The chain recombines TRBV5-1 with TRBJ1-2; 8 nucleotides line up with TRBD1. Germline-derived CDR1 and CDR2 are SGHRS and YFSETQ. This CDR3 has 16 residues. V trimming: 1 base; J trimming: 1 base; junction bases outside the gene matches: 6. CDR3 protein: CASSLLTGEGNYGYTF. The CDR3 DNA reads as TGCGCCAGCAGCTTGCTGACAGGGGAGGGTAACTATGGCTACACCTTC. Using reference TRBV5-1 and TRBJ1-2 for the parts outside the CDR3, the full variable domain is KAGVTQTPRYLIKTRGQQVTLSCSPISGHRSVSWYQQTPGQGLQFLFEYFSETQRNKGNFPGRFSGRQFSNSRSEMNVSTLELGDSALYLCASSLLTGEGNYGYTFGSGTRLTVV.

This clonotype appeared a few times. V and J are TRBV4-2 and TRBJ2-7; TRBD2 agrees at 11 bases. Germline assignment: CDR1 LGHNA and CDR2 YNFKEQ. The V segment lost 1 base and the J segment 4 bases; nucleotides outside the gene matches: 3. The CDR3 length is 15 residues. CDR3 region: CASSQGASGGYEQYF. The CDR3 bases are TGTGCCAGCAGCCAAGGGGCTAGCGGGGGGTACGAGCAGTACTTC.

This clonotype was found many times. This chain joins TRBV20-1 and TRBJ2-7; D might be TRBD1 or TRBD2, each matching 5 bases. V was pared by 0 bases and J by 3 bases, with 9 bases between. CDR3 length equals 13 residues. Germline-derived CDR1 and CDR2 are DFQATT and SNEGSKA (reference sequence). Here the CDR3 DNA reads TGCAGTGCTAGAGAGTTGGGGGACTACGAGCAGTACTTC. Residues: CSARELGDYEQYF.

The V and J genes are TRBV19 and TRBJ1-5; 8 nucleotides match TRBD1. Germline lookup yields CDR1 LNHDA and CDR2 SQIVND (reference sequence). The CDR3 contains 17 residues. J was trimmed by 4 bases and V by 2 bases; bases with no gene match: 10. CDR3 nucleotide sequence: TGTGCCAGTAGTATATATTCGGGGGGGGACAGGAATCAGCCCCAGCATTTT. This sequence encodes CASSIYSGGDRNQPQHF. Filled out from reference TRBV19 and TRBJ1-5, the complete variable domain reads DGGITQSPKYLFRKEGQNVTLSCEQNLNHDAMYWYRQDPGQGLRLIYYSQIVNDFQKGDIAEGYSVSREKKESFPLTVTSAQKNPTAFYLCASSIYSGGDRNQPQHFGDGTRLSIL.

This chain joins TRBV30 and TRBJ2-2, with D possibly being TRBD2 (7 bases). V was trimmed by 3 bases and J by 9 bases, leaving 11 bases between them. CDR1 and CDR2 from the germline V gene are GTSNPN and SVGIG (reference sequence). CDR3 length: 12 residues. The CDR3, as DNA: TGTGCCTGGAGACGGGGGGCCAGGGAGCTGTTTTTT. Translating gives CAWRRGARELFF.

Ten or more counts support this clonotype. This sequence joins TRBV12-3 or TRBV12-4 and TRBJ2-1; 14 bases line up with TRBD2. The CDR3 runs 15 residues. V was clipped by 6 bases and J by 8 bases; unmatched bases: 6. As DNA, the CDR3 is TGTGCCAGCAGCCCAGGACTAGCGGGGGGCCATGAGCAGTTCTTC. Translating gives CASSPGLAGGHEQFF.

In its sample, this clonotype was seen many times. This chain joins TRBV20-1 and TRBJ2-1; 7 bases are a match to TRBD1. CDR3 length: 14 residues. The germline gives CDR1 DFQATT, CDR2 SNEGSKA (reference sequence). Trimming removed 5 bases from V and 4 bases from J; junction bases left unmatched: 8. The DNA for the CDR3 is TGCAGTGCTCCCAGACAGGGCGATTACAATGAGCAGTTCTTC. Its protein is CSAPRQGDYNEQFF.

This clonotype occurred many times. V is TRBV29-1 and J is TRBJ2-3; perhaps TRBD2 as D (6 bases). V dropped 0 bases and J dropped 4 bases, with 8 bases sitting between them. The CDR3 covers 13 residues. In germline, CDR1 is SQVTM, CDR2 ANQGSEA. CDR3 residues: CSVEDRGADTQYF. The CDR3 coding sequence is TGCAGCGTTGAAGATCGCGGGGCAGATACGCAGTATTTT.

This clonotype was counted ten times or more. The V and J genes are TRBV20-1 and TRBJ2-7, with TRBD2 matching over 9 bases. CDR3 length: 13 residues. Trimming at V came to 0 bases and at J to 4 bases, leaving 1 base not matched to a gene. Germline V gene lookup returns CDR1 DFQATT and CDR2 SNEGSKA (reference sequence). The CDR3 loop reads CSAREAGGYEQYF. The CDR3 DNA sequence: TGCAGTGCTAGAGAAGCGGGGGGATACGAGCAGTACTTC.

CDR3 DNA sequence: TGCGCCAGCAGCATATTACTAGCGGGGGACACAGATACGCAGTATTTT. Translation gives CASSILLAGDTDTQYF. The chain carries TRBV5-1 and TRBJ2-3; 11 bases align to TRBD2. The CDR3 is made up of 16 amino acids. From germline, CDR1 is SGHRS and CDR2 YFSETQ. Losses at the gene ends were 4 bases for V and 2 bases for J; bases not matched to a gene: 6.

The chain joins TRBV30 to TRBJ2-7; D might be TRBD1 (6 bases). The length of the CDR3 is 14 residues. Per the germline V gene, CDR1 is GTSNPN and CDR2 is SVGIG (reference sequence). Trimming removed 3 bases at V and 4 bases at J, with 16 bases between. The CDR3 region has the DNA TGTGCCTGGAGCCCCGGCGACAGGTTTTACGAGCAGTACTTC. Translation: CAWSPGDRFYEQYF.

Ten or more counts support this clonotype. This chain links TRBV30 with TRBJ1-1; D gene ambiguous. The length of the CDR3 is 11 residues. The V and J ends lost 3 bases and 6 bases respectively, with 8 bases between them. CDR1 is GTSNPN and CDR2 is SVGIG in the germline V gene (reference sequence). Here the CDR3 DNA reads TGTGCCTGGAGCACCGGGGCTGAAGCTTTCTTT. This encodes CAWSTGAEAFF.

This clonotype was detected ten times or more. The gene calls are TRBV7-9 and TRBJ1-5, with no clear D. The CDR3 covers 12 residues. V was trimmed by 1 base and J by 9 bases, leaving 7 bases between them. The germline V gene encodes CDR1 SEHNR and CDR2 FQNEAQ (reference sequence). CDR3 coding DNA: TGTGCCAGCAGCTTAGGGCCACGGCCCCAGCATTTT. It translates to CASSLGPRPQHF.

The sample holds many counts of this clonotype. V gene TRBV12-3 or TRBV12-4 combines with J gene TRBJ1-5; D is perhaps TRBD1 (6 bases). V lost 3 bases to trimming and J lost 4 bases, with 10 bases between them. The CDR3 contains 14 residues. CDR3 protein: CASSFRQGNQPQHF. The CDR3 region has the DNA TGTGCCAGCAGTTTCAGGCAGGGGAATCAGCCCCAGCATTTT.

This clonotype has a count of ten or more. The chain is built from TRBV6-6 and TRBJ1-1; the match to TRBD1 covers 9 bases. Per germline, CDR1 MNHNY and CDR2 SVGAGI (reference sequence). The V and J ends lost 6 bases and 4 bases, in that order; junction bases with no gene match: 9. This CDR3 contains 15 residues. CDR3: CASRLRGQGITEAFF. The CDR3 coding sequence is TGTGCCAGCAGGCTCAGAGGACAGGGGATCACTGAAGCTTTCTTT.

In its sample, this clonotype was seen many times. The gene calls are TRBV6-4 and TRBJ2-7, with D maybe TRBD2 (5 bases). The germline CDR1 and CDR2 sequences are MRHNA and SNTAGT. The V and J ends lost 3 bases and 6 bases respectively, with 15 bases between them. The CDR3 is 14 residues long. The CDR3 here is CASSELSGVGEQYF. The CDR3 bases are TGTGCCAGCAGTGAGCTATCCGGGGTAGGCGAGCAGTACTTC.